Listed here are 24 T cell receptor beta chains from one sample, sequenced in a study of long-term antiretroviral therapy in people with HIV. Version v3.0 of the immunoSEQ assay was performed at survey level. The assay was immunoSEQ multiplex PCR, and TCRdb's table has in-frame clones only and misses some. The table records 25,000 or so clones, 78% of them present only once. The specimen comprised unsorted PBMCs, sampled 1.5 years before starting antiretroviral therapy. These receptor sequences come from a man younger than 30 with HIV.

The chain combines TRBV7-9 with TRBJ1-1, with 10 bases that match TRBD1. Germline V gene lookup returns CDR1 SEHNR and CDR2 FQNEAQ (reference sequence). The CDR3 runs 15 residues. V gave up 5 bases and J gave up 4 bases; unmatched junction bases: 7. The CDR3 nucleotides are TGTGCCAGCAGCGATACCGGGACAGGGGCCACTGAAGCTTTCTTT. As protein: CASSDTGTGATEAFF. Complete variable domain (other parts from reference TRBV7-9 and TRBJ1-1): DTGVSQNPRHKITKRGQNVTFRCDPISEHNRLYWYRQTLGQGPEFLTYFQNEAQLEKSRLLSDRFSAERPKGSFSTLEIQRTEQGDSAMYLCASSDTGTGATEAFFGQGTRLTVV.

This clone came up once. The genes are TRBV6-1 and TRBJ1-5, with no clear D. Germline assignment: CDR1 MNHNS and CDR2 SASEGT. The CDR3 sequence is 15 residues long. The V gene lost 3 bases and the J gene lost 3 bases, with 12 bases spanning the gap. The CDR3 sequence: CASSDQVGVNQPQHF. CDR3 sequence (DNA): TGTGCCAGCAGTGACCAGGTCGGGGTCAATCAGCCCCAGCATTTT.

The chain links TRBV5-6 to TRBJ2-5; 7 bases agree with TRBD1. The V gene's germline CDR1 is SGHDT and CDR2 YYEEEE. This CDR3 has 13 amino acids. V was clipped by 4 bases and J by 2 bases; unmatched bases: 2. CDR3 protein: CASSTGVQETQYF. The CDR3 region has the DNA TGTGCCAGCAGCACAGGGGTTCAAGAGACCCAGTACTTC.

This clone was observed once. This rearrangement joins TRBV2 to TRBJ2-1; D is possibly TRBD1 (6 bases). The V gene's germline CDR1 is SNHLY and CDR2 FYNNEI. V was pared by 3 bases and J by 4 bases, with 13 bases between. CDR3 length: 15 residues. DNA for the CDR3: TGTGCCAGCAGTGAGGCAGGGGTACGATACAATGAGCAGTTCTTC. Protein sequence: CASSEAGVRYNEQFF.

This clone was found a few times. This chain links TRBV4-2 with TRBJ2-5; TRBD1 matches at 9 bases. From germline, CDR1 is LGHNA and CDR2 YNFKEQ. V shed 1 base and J 4 bases; nucleotides not matched to a gene: 4. The CDR3 has 15 residues. CDR3 in amino acids: CASSQGQGGSETQYF. The CDR3 nucleotides read TGTGCCAGCAGCCAAGGACAGGGGGGTTCAGAGACCCAGTACTTC.

The gene calls are TRBV7-9 and TRBJ2-2; 9 bases fit TRBD1. The CDR3 is made up of 15 amino acids. V trimming: 3 bases; J trimming: 5 bases; junction bases outside the gene matches: 4. Germline loops: CDR1 SEHNR, CDR2 FQNEAQ (reference sequence). In nucleotides, the CDR3 is TGTGCCAGCAGCTTCGGACAGGGGCAAACCGGGGAGCTGTTTTTT. This translates into CASSFGQGQTGELFF.

The sample holds a few counts of this clone. The genes are TRBV10-1 and TRBJ2-5, with no clear D. Trimming removed 0 bases at V and 5 bases at J, with 10 bases between. The germline V gene has CDR1 WNHNN and CDR2 SYGVQD (reference sequence). This CDR3 has 14 residues. Here the CDR3 DNA reads TGCGCCAGCAGTGAGTCGTGGATCGGGGAGACCCAGTACTTC. This translates into CASSESWIGETQYF.

The chain joins TRBV30 to TRBJ2-4; TRBD1 might be the D (6 bases). The germline V gene has CDR1 GTSNPN and CDR2 SVGIG (reference sequence). The CDR3 has 13 residues. V dropped 8 bases and J dropped 0 bases, with 11 bases sitting between them. The chain's CDR3 is CASQGIAKNIQYF. The CDR3 DNA follows: TGTGCCAGCCAGGGGATAGCCAAAAACATTCAGTACTTC. Supplemented by reference TRBV30 and TRBJ2-4, the full variable domain reads SQTIHQWPATLVQPVGSPLSLECTVEGTSNPNLYWYRQAAGRGLQLLFYSVGIGQISSEVPQNLSASRPQDRQFILSSKKLLLSDSGFYLCASQGIAKNIQYFGAGTRLSVL.

This clone came up a few times. The chain is built from TRBV19 and TRBJ2-3; TRBD1 matches 7 bases. Per the germline V gene, CDR1 is LNHDA and CDR2 is SQIVND (reference sequence). V dropped 7 bases and J dropped 5; count of bases not matched to a gene: 6. CDR3 length equals 13 residues. The CDR3 DNA reads TGTGCCAGTAAGACAGGGAGTGAAGATACGCAGTATTTT. Its translation: CASKTGSEDTQYF.

This clone has a handful of counts. V usage is TRBV6-1 and J usage is TRBJ2-7; 7 bases map to TRBD1. The CDR3 totals 16 residues. The V segment lost 4 bases and the J segment 3 bases; nucleotides outside the gene matches: 12. Germline loops: CDR1 MNHNS, CDR2 SASEGT. The CDR3, as DNA: TGTGCCAGCAGTGGTAATCGGGTGGACAGGAGCTACGAGCAGTACTTC. Its protein product is CASSGNRVDRSYEQYF.

This chain connects TRBV7-2 to TRBJ2-7; 12 bases match TRBD2. Losses at the gene ends were 1 base for V and 3 bases for J; bases not matched to a gene: 4. Germline CDR1 is SGHTA and CDR2 is FQGNSA. The CDR3 consists of 16 residues. CDR3 in amino acids: CASSLGGGLAGYEQYF. The DNA for the CDR3 is TGTGCCAGCAGCTTAGGTGGGGGACTAGCGGGCTACGAGCAGTACTTC.

V usage is TRBV4-2 and J usage is TRBJ2-7; no firm D call. CDR3 length equals 17 residues. The germline V and J ends were trimmed by 0 bases and 2 bases, with 17 bases remaining between them. CDR1 LGHNA and CDR2 YNFKEQ come from the germline V gene. DNA of the CDR3: TGTGCCAGCAGCCAAGATAGGTCGTTACGTAACCCCTACGAGCAGTACTTC. As protein: CASSQDRSLRNPYEQYF.

The J gene is TRBJ1-6, the V gene TRBV4-2; 9 bases align to TRBD1. This CDR3 is 17 amino acids long. The ends lost 1 base at V and 13 bases at J; junction bases unmatched: 14. The germline CDR1 and CDR2 sequences are LGHNA and YNFKEQ. The CDR3 nucleotides are TGTGCCAGCAGCCAAGGGTGGTCGGGACAGGGACGTTCGCCCCTCCACTTT. Translated: CASSQGWSGQGRSPLHF.

This chain connects TRBV9 to TRBJ1-1; 7 nucleotides line up with TRBD1. Germline V CDR1 and CDR2: SGDLS, YYNGEE. The ends lost 0 bases at V and 10 bases at J; junction bases unmatched: 6. This CDR3 region has 13 residues. The chain's CDR3 is CASSVEAGGTAFF. The CDR3 DNA reads as TGTGCCAGCAGCGTAGAGGCAGGGGGTACAGCTTTCTTT.

There are a few counts of this clone. The V and J genes are TRBV4-1 and TRBJ2-7; D not resolved. Germline assignment: CDR1 MGHRA and CDR2 YSYEKL. The V gene lost 1 base and the J gene lost 3 bases, with 7 bases spanning the gap. The CDR3 length is 13 residues. CDR3 coding DNA: TGCGCCAGCAGCCAAGTTCTGAGCTACGAGCAGTACTTC. It codes for CASSQVLSYEQYF.

The chain combines TRBV19 with TRBJ2-1; the match to TRBD2 covers 7 bases. V lost 2 bases, J lost 8 bases, and 3 bases stayed unmatched. Germline V gives CDR1 LNHDA, CDR2 SQIVND (reference sequence). The CDR3 has 13 amino acids. The CDR3 DNA sequence: TGTGCCAGTAGTATATGGGAGGGGTATGAGCAGTTCTTC. Translating gives CASSIWEGYEQFF.

This chain joins TRBV27 and TRBJ2-7; 12 nucleotides match TRBD2. Losses at the gene ends were 1 base for V and 9 bases for J; bases not matched to a gene: 10. Looked up from germline, CDR1 is MNHEY and CDR2 is SMNVEV (reference sequence). CDR3 length: 16 amino acids. CDR3 in DNA: TGTGCCAGCAGTTTATTTGGGGGGCTAGCGGGAGGGGGGCAGTACTTC. This translates into CASSLFGGLAGGGQYF.

V gene TRBV27 combines with J gene TRBJ2-7; D is unresolved. CDR1 is MNHEY and CDR2 is SMNVEV in the germline V gene (reference sequence). This CDR3 has 15 residues. With 0 bases removed from V and 3 bases from J, the gap between germline ends came to 12 bases. The CDR3 nucleotides are TGTGCCAGCAGTTTATCGGCAGGAGCCTACTACGAGCAGTACTTC. Its translation: CASSLSAGAYYEQYF.

The V and J genes are TRBV30 and TRBJ2-1; no clear D. V was shortened by 2 bases and J by 0 bases, with 14 bases between the two germline ends. The V gene's germline CDR1 is GTSNPN and CDR2 SVGIG (reference sequence). This CDR3 is built from 16 residues. The CDR3 reads CAWSRGPQASYNEQFF. The CDR3 DNA reads as TGTGCCTGGAGTCGAGGACCTCAGGCCTCCTACAATGAGCAGTTCTTC.

The rearrangement joins TRBV10-2 to TRBJ2-7; no reliable D call. There are 11 residues in the CDR3. The germline V and J ends were trimmed by 6 bases and 0 bases, with 3 bases remaining between them. The germline gives CDR1 WSHSY, CDR2 SAAADI. The CDR3 DNA sequence: TGCGCCAGCAGGAGCTCCTACGAGCAGTACTTC. Amino acids: CASRSSYEQYF.

The chain carries TRBV2 and TRBJ1-3; no clear D gene. Germline CDR1 SNHLY, CDR2 FYNNEI. This CDR3 contains 16 residues. Between the trimmed V and J ends, which lost 2 bases and 3 bases, there was a span of 14 bases. CDR3 sequence reads: CASSERAAGYGNTIYF. The CDR3 DNA is TGTGCCAGCAGTGAACGGGCCGCCGGGTATGGAAACACCATATATTTT.

This rearrangement joins TRBV9 to TRBJ2-7; TRBD1 aligns across 11 bases. Looked up from germline, CDR1 is SGDLS and CDR2 is YYNGEE. The CDR3 has 16 residues. V dropped 3 bases and J dropped 3; count of bases not matched to a gene: 8. CDR3 nucleotides: TGTGCCAGCAGCGCAAGCCGGGACAGGGGGGTCTACGAGCAGTACTTC. Its translation is CASSASRDRGVYEQYF.

The V and J genes are TRBV7-9 and TRBJ2-1, with 9 bases identical to TRBD2. Trimming at V came to 4 bases and at J to 8 bases, leaving 3 bases not matched to a gene. CDR1 is SEHNR and CDR2 is FQNEAQ in the germline V gene (reference sequence). This CDR3 is 13 amino acids long. The CDR3 loop reads CASSYSGGDEQFF. The CDR3 region has the DNA TGTGCCAGCAGCTATAGCGGGGGCGATGAGCAGTTCTTC.

This sequence joins TRBV15 and TRBJ2-2, with 7 bases fitting TRBD1. After removal of 5 bases from V and 3 bases from J, the junction contained 6 bases not matched to a gene. CDR1 is LNHNV and CDR2 is YYDKDF in the germline V gene (reference sequence). The CDR3 sequence is 15 residues long. The CDR3 spells CATSPERGHTGELFF. The CDR3 DNA reads as TGTGCCACCAGCCCGGAGAGGGGGCACACCGGGGAGCTGTTTTTT.